The 15 T cell receptor beta chains listed next were all sequenced from one sample in a study of response to subunit inactivated influenza vaccine. TCRdb reprocessed the RT-PCR reads via MiXCR and lists one record per CDR3 protein. The sample holds about 800,000 distinct CDR3 sequences, around 20% seen once. Sequencing was performed on PBMCs from blood, taken more than 4 days after vaccination. Receptors originate from a man aged 50 to 59 who received an inactivated influenza vaccine.

The rearrangement links TRBV7-6 to TRBJ2-3; a possible D gene is TRBD2 (5 bases). V was clipped by 2 bases and J by 6 bases, with 12 bases between them. This CDR3 has 14 residues. Germline values: CDR1 SGHVS, CDR2 FNYEAQ. The DNA for the CDR3 is TGTGCCAGCAGCTTAAGTCTAGCCCGGGATACGCAGTATTTT. Translated, it gives CASSLSLARDTQYF.

The rearrangement uses TRBV9 and TRBJ1-5; TRBD1 might be the D (5 bases). The CDR3 spans 14 residues. CDR1 is SGDLS and CDR2 is YYNGEE in the germline V gene. V was pared by 0 bases and J by 1 base, with 5 bases between. The CDR3: CASSVGQSNQPQHF. CDR3 nucleotide sequence: TGTGCCAGCAGCGTAGGACAGAGCAATCAGCCCCAGCATTTT. Based on the CDR3 plus reference TRBV9 and TRBJ1-5, the full variable domain is DSGVTQTPKHLITATGQRVTLRCSPRSGDLSVYWYQQSLDQGLQFLIQYYNGEERAKGNILERFSAQQFPDLHSELNLSSLELGDSALYFCASSVGQSNQPQHFGDGTRLSIL.

The genes are TRBV27 and TRBJ2-1, with D possibly TRBD1 on 6 matching bases. Germline CDR1 and CDR2: MNHEY and SMNVEV (reference sequence). The CDR3 contains 14 residues. V lost 5 bases to trimming and J lost 3 bases, with 11 bases between them. This CDR3 reads CASSPRDNYNEQFF. The DNA of the CDR3 is TGTGCCAGCAGTCCTCGGGACAACTACAATGAGCAGTTCTTC.

This clonotype was seen a few times. This rearrangement joins TRBV12-3 or TRBV12-4 to TRBJ1-1; 8 bases map to TRBD1. The CDR3 extends over 14 amino acids. Unmatched junction bases numbered 4, after V lost 6 bases and J lost 1 base. As DNA, the CDR3 is TGTGCCAGCAGAATTACAGGGGGGAACACTGAAGCTTTCTTT. It specifies CASRITGGNTEAFF.

In this sample, this clonotype turned up a few times. The chain is built from TRBV5-1 and TRBJ2-3; 13 nucleotides agree with TRBD2. CDR3 length: 15 residues. Germline CDR1 and CDR2: SGHRS and YFSETQ. V dropped 4 bases and J dropped 7; count of bases not matched to a gene: 6. CDR3: CASSQGTSGEYTQYF. Written as DNA, the CDR3 is TGCGCCAGCAGCCAAGGGACTAGCGGGGAATATACGCAGTATTTT.

V is TRBV20-1 and J is TRBJ1-2, with no clear D. Germline CDR1 is DFQATT and CDR2 is SNEGSKA (reference sequence). This CDR3 has 12 amino acids. The CDR3 coding sequence is TGCACCCTGGACGCGGTTTACGGTGGCTACACCTTC. Amino acids: CTLDAVYGGYTF.

The chain recombines TRBV6-5 with TRBJ2-1; D remains ambiguous. Per germline, CDR1 MNHEY and CDR2 SVGAGI. The CDR3 is 15 amino acids. V was shortened by 0 bases and J by 6 bases, with 12 bases between the two germline ends. CDR3 nucleotides: TGTGCCAGCAGTTACTCGGAAGCACTTTTCAATGAGCAGTTCTTC. This gives the protein CASSYSEALFNEQFF.

This clonotype was picked up a small number of times. One end of the junction is discordant with germline, which a read error may explain. This chain links TRBV20-1 with TRBJ1-1, with D uncertain. Germline V gene data show CDR1 as DFQATT and CDR2 as SNEGSKA (reference sequence). The CDR3 is 10 amino acids. The chain's CDR3 is CSATLAGLLF. The CDR3 DNA follows: TGCAGTGCTACCCTCGCCGGCCTTCTCTTT.

This rearrangement joins TRBV20-1 to TRBJ2-3, with 8 bases lining up with TRBD2. The CDR3 length is 17 residues. J lost 9 bases, V lost 5 bases, and 22 bases had no gene match. Germline CDR1 DFQATT, CDR2 SNEGSKA (reference sequence). DNA for the CDR3: TGCAGTGCTCTCACCCTCCGTTTAAGCGGGGGCGGAAAGACGCAGTATTTT. Protein: CSALTLRLSGGGKTQYF.

This clonotype appeared a few times. The genes are TRBV18 and TRBJ2-1, with D perhaps TRBD1 or TRBD2 (5 bases each). CDR3 length: 16 amino acids. Germline CDR1 is KGHSH and CDR2 is LQKENI. Trimming removed 0 bases at V and 5 bases at J, with 14 bases between. The CDR3 region is CASSPPQGVRNNEQFF. The CDR3 DNA sequence: TGTGCCAGCTCACCACCCCAGGGAGTCAGGAACAATGAGCAGTTCTTC.

This clonotype has a handful of counts. The V gene is TRBV9, the J gene TRBJ2-7, with TRBD2 matching over 7 bases. The CDR3 is 16 amino acids. The germline gives CDR1 SGDLS, CDR2 YYNGEE. Losses at the gene ends were 6 bases for V and 1 base for J; bases not matched to a gene: 13. CDR3 region: CASTPFGGGSSYEQYF. In DNA form, the CDR3 reads TGTGCCAGCACCCCGTTTGGCGGGGGTTCTTCCTACGAGCAGTACTTC.

This clonotype was seen more than once but under ten times. CDR3 in DNA: TGTGCCAGCAATGCCGGGACAGGCCTCTACGAGCAGTACTTC. Protein: CASNAGTGLYEQYF. The chain carries TRBV2 and TRBJ2-7, with 8 bases identical to TRBD1. Per the germline V gene, CDR1 is SNHLY and CDR2 is FYNNEI. The length of the CDR3 is 14 residues. Trimming at V came to 7 bases and at J to 3 bases, leaving 8 bases not matched to a gene.

J is TRBJ2-1 and V is TRBV7-2, with D possibly TRBD2 on 6 matching bases. V shed 3 bases and J shed 6 bases, with 15 bases lying between them. The CDR3 contains 15 residues. Per the germline V gene, CDR1 is SGHTA and CDR2 is FQGNSA. The CDR3 coding sequence is TGTGCCAGCAGCTTCCGAATTGGGGGGATCAATGAGCAGTTCTTC. As protein: CASSFRIGGINEQFF.

This clonotype was observed a few times. The J gene is TRBJ2-7, the V gene TRBV5-5; D may match TRBD1 or TRBD2 (5 bases each). Deletions cut 6 bases from V and 4 bases from J, with 17 bases between. This CDR3 region has 14 residues. The germline gives CDR1 SGHKS, CDR2 YYEKEE (reference sequence). The CDR3 DNA reads TGTGCCAGCAAGGAGGCAGGGTCGTTTTACGAGCAGTACTTC. Amino acids: CASKEAGSFYEQYF.

The chain joins TRBV7-2 to TRBJ2-7; possibly TRBD2 for D (6 bases). This CDR3 is built from 16 residues. V was trimmed by 1 base and J by 0 bases, leaving 13 bases between them. Germline V lookup: CDR1 SGHTA, CDR2 FQGNSA. The CDR3 DNA reads TGTGCCAGCAGCTTAGTAAGCACCGGGGGCTCCTACGAGCAGTACTTC. Translation: CASSLVSTGGSYEQYF.